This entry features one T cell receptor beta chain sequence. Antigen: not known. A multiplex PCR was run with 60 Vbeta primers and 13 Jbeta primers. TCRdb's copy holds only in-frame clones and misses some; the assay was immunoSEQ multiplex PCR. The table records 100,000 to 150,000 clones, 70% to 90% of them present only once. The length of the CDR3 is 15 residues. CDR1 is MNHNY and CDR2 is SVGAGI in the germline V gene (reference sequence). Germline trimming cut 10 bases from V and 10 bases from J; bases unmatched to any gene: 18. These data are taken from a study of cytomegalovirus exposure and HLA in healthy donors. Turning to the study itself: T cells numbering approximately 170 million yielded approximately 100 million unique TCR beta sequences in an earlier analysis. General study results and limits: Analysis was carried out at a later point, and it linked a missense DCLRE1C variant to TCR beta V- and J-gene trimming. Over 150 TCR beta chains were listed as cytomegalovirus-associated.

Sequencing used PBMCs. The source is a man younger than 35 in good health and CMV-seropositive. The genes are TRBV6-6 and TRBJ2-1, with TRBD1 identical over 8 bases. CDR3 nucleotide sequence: TGTGCCACCACGGACCCCGGGACAGGACAGTCCGAGCAGTTCTTC. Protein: CATTDPGTGQSEQFF.